This T cell receptor beta chain was profiled in a study of blood T cell repertoires in COVID-19. About the study: COVID-19 samples, acute and convalescent, were from the United States, Italy and Spain. PBMCs, B-cell-depleted T cells, or T cells provided the cDNA or gDNA that made up the material.

Methods used by the authors: Counts of nucleated cells, estimated from reference gene primer amplification, were obtained. TCRdb keeps only in-frame clones here, not all; method: immunoSEQ multiplex PCR. The D gene and trimming were derived from the DNA, and the V and J assignments and clone size from that table. This sample yields around 100,000 clones, of which roughly 86% are seen a single time; under 5% belongs to the top ten. The CDR3 covers 15 residues. V lost 5 bases and J lost 1; bases outside the gene matches: 4. CDR1 is SGHNT, CDR2 YYREEE, per germline (reference sequence). This sequence was found in a man aged 40-49 years with acute or convalescent COVID-19. J is TRBJ2-5 and V is TRBV5-4; TRBD2 agrees at 11 bases. The sample was peripheral blood. The CDR3 region is CASSSGTSGQETQYF. The CDR3 DNA sequence: TGTGCCAGCAGTTCTGGGACTAGCGGCCAAGAGACCCAGTACTTC.